Following are 7 T cell receptor beta chains from one sample sequenced in a study of T cells in Graves' hyperthyroidism and ophthalmopathy. RNA transcripts served as the template for amplifying TCR beta CDR3 regions. The HTBI set primed first-round TCR CDR3 RT-PCR. Via MiXCR, TCRdb re-called the multiplex PCR reads, giving one row per CDR3 protein. The sample lists about 710,000 distinct CDR3 sequences, about 15% seen once, with under 9.5% in the top ten. Input material: blood. These receptors all stem from a man between 18 and 35 years old with Graves' hyperthyroidism.

The table lists this clonotype with a few counts. The chain employs TRBV30 and TRBJ2-7; 10 bases match TRBD2. The V gene's germline CDR1 is GTSNPN and CDR2 SVGIG (reference sequence). V shed 4 bases and J 4 bases; nucleotides not matched to a gene: 10. This CDR3 has 15 residues. This chain's CDR3 is CAWIPPSGSGYEQYF. The CDR3 DNA reads TGTGCCTGGATCCCTCCTAGCGGGAGTGGGTACGAGCAGTACTTC.

This clonotype was counted ten times or more. The gene calls are TRBV6-1 and TRBJ1-1; D may be TRBD1 (5 bases). The CDR3 extends over 16 amino acids. Trimming shortened V by 7 bases and J by 0 bases, and 18 bases separated the two germline ends. CDR1 and CDR2 from the germline V gene are MNHNS and SASEGT. CDR3 DNA sequence: TGTGCCAGCAAAATTGGGGCGGGGACGATGAACACTGAAGCTTTCTTT. Translated: CASKIGAGTMNTEAFF.

This clonotype was counted a few times. The V gene is TRBV27, the J gene TRBJ2-5; the D gene is possibly TRBD2 (6 bases). Germline V gene sequence: CDR1 MNHEY, CDR2 SMNVEV (reference sequence). The CDR3 has 16 amino acids. Between the trimmed V and J ends, which lost 6 bases and 1 base, there was a span of 18 bases. As DNA, the CDR3 is TGTGCCAGCAGCCCCCTGTTCGGGGGAGCCCAAGAGACCCAGTACTTC. This translates into CASSPLFGGAQETQYF.

This chain links TRBV28 with TRBJ1-5; no reliable D call. The CDR3 consists of 18 residues. Trimming left V 3 bases short and J 2 bases short, with 20 bases between. Per germline, CDR1 MDHEN and CDR2 SYDVKM. CDR3 sequence reads: CASSFSVTRRYGNQPQHF. The CDR3 DNA follows: TGTGCCAGCAGTTTTTCAGTGACCCGGAGGTATGGCAATCAGCCCCAGCATTTT.

The sample holds many counts of this clonotype. J is TRBJ2-5 and V is TRBV28; the match to TRBD2 covers 12 bases. CDR3 length equals 16 residues. The trim removed 3 bases at V and 1 base at J, leaving 3 bases unmatched. Germline CDR1 and CDR2: MDHEN and SYDVKM. CDR3: CASSLTSGRFQETQYF. DNA for the CDR3: TGTGCCAGCAGTTTGACTAGCGGGAGATTCCAAGAGACCCAGTACTTC.

The chain couples TRBV29-1 to TRBJ2-7; D tentatively fits TRBD1 or TRBD2 (6 bases each). The J call may not be correct, given that the DNA end is closer to TRBJ2-1. Germline-derived CDR1 and CDR2 are SQVTM and ANQGSEA. The CDR3 has 15 residues. The CDR3 coding sequence is TGCAGCGTTGAAGCCCCCGGCCGGGGGCAATACGAGCAGTTCTTC. Protein: CSVEAPGRGQYEQFF.

This clonotype showed up many times. One end of the junction fails to match germline, which may point to a read error. This chain connects TRBV2 to TRBJ2-5; D gene uncertain. The CDR3 consists of 10 residues. In germline, CDR1 is SNHLY, CDR2 FYNNEI. The CDR3 coding sequence is TGTGCCAGCAGCGAAGAGACCCAGTACTTC. This translates into CASSEETQYF.